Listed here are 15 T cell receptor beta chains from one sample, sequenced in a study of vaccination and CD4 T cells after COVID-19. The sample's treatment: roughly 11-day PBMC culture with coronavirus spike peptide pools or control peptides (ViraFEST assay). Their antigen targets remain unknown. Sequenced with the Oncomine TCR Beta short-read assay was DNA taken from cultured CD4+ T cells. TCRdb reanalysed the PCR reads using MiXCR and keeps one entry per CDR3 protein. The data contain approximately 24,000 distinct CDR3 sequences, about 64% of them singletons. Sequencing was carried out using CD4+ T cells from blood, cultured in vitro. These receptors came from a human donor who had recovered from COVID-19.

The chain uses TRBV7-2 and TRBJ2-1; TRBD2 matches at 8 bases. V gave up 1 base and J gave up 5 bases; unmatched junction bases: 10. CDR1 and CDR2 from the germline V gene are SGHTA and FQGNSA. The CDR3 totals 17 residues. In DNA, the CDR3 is TGTGCCAGCAGCTTAGGTGGCCTAGCGGGCGGACACAATGAGCAGTTCTTC. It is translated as CASSLGGLAGGHNEQFF.

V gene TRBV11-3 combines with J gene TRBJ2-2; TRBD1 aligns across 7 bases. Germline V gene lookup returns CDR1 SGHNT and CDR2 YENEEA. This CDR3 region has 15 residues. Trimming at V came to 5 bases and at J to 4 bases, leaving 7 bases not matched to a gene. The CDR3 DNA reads TGTGCCAGCAGCCCCCCGGCAGGGGGCACCGGGGAGCTGTTTTTT. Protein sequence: CASSPPAGGTGELFF.

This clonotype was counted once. The CDR3 DNA reads TGTGCCACCAGCGAGACTAGCGGGGGCTACGAGCAGTACTTC. Translation gives CATSETSGGYEQYF. The chain employs TRBV15 and TRBJ2-7; TRBD2 agrees at 12 bases. In germline, CDR1 is LNHNV, CDR2 YYDKDF (reference sequence). The ends lost 5 bases at V and 3 bases at J; junction bases unmatched: 2. CDR3 length: 14 amino acids.

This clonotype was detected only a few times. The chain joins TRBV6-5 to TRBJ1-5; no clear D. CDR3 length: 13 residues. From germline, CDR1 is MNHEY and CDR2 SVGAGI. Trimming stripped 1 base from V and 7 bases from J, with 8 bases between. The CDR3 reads CASSYFQGQPQHF. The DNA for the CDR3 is TGTGCCAGCAGTTACTTTCAAGGCCAGCCCCAGCATTTT.

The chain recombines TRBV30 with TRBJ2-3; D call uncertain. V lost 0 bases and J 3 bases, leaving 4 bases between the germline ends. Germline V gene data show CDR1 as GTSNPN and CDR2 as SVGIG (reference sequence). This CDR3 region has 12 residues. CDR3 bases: TGTGCCTGGAGTGTCATGACAGATACGCAGTATTTT. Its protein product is CAWSVMTDTQYF.

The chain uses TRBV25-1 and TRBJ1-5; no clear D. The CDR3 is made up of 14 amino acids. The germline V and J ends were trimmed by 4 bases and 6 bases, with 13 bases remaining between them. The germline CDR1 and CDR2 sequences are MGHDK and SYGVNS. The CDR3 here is CASSGTLEGQPQHF. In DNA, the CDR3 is TGTGCCAGCAGTGGGACTCTAGAGGGTCAGCCCCAGCATTTT. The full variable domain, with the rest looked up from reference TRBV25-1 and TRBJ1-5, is EADIYQTPRYLVIGTGKKITLECSQTMGHDKMYWYQQDPGMELHLIHYSYGVNSTEKGDLSSESTVSRIRTEHFPLTLESARPSHTSQYLCASSGTLEGQPQHFGDGTRLSIL.

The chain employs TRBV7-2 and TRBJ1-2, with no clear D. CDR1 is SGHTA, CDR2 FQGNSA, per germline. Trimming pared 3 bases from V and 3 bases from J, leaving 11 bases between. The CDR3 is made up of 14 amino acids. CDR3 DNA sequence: TGTGCCAGCAGCTTCCCCGGGTCCCACTATGGCTACACCTTC. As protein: CASSFPGSHYGYTF. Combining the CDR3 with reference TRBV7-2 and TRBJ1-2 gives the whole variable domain GAGVSQSPSNKVTEKGKDVELRCDPISGHTALYWYRQSLGQGLEFLIYFQGNSAPDKSGLPSDRFSAERTGGSVSTLTIQRTQQEDSAVYLCASSFPGSHYGYTFGSGTRLTVV.

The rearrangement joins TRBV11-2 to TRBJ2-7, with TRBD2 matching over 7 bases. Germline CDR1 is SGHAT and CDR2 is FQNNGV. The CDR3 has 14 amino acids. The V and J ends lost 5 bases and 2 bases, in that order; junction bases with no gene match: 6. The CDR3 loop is CASSPLAAAYEQYF. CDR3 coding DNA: TGTGCCAGCAGCCCGCTAGCGGCCGCCTACGAGCAGTACTTC.

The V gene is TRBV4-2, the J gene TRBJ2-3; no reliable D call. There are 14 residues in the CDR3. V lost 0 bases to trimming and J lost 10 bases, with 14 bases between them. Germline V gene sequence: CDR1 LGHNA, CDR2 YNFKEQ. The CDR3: CASSQEWNFKAQYF. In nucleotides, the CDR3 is TGTGCCAGCAGCCAAGAATGGAACTTTAAGGCGCAGTATTTT.

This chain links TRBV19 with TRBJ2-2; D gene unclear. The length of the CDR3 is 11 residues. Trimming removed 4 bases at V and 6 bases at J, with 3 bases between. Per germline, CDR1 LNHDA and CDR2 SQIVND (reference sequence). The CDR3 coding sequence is TGTGCCAGTAGTAGGGCCGGGGAGCTGTTTTTT. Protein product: CASSRAGELFF.

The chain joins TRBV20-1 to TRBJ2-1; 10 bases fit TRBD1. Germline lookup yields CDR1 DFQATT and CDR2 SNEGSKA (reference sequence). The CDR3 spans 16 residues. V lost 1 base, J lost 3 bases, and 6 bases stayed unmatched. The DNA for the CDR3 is TGCAGTGCTAGAGCCCGGACAGGGGGACTCTACAATGAGCAGTTCTTC. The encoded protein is CSARARTGGLYNEQFF.

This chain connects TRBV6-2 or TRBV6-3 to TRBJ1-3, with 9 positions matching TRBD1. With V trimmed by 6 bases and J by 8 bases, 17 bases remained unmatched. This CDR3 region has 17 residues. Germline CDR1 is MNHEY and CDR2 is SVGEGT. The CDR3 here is CASRPGQGLNLGDTIYF. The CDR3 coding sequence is TGTGCCAGCAGACCGGGACAGGGCCTCAACCTCGGAGACACCATATATTTT.

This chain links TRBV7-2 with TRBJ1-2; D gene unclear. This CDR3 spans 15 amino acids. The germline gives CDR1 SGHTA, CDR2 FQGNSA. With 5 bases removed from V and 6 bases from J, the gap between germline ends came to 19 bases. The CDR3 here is CASSTYLGGDHGYTF. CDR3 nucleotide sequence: TGTGCCAGCAGCACATACTTAGGCGGGGATCATGGCTACACCTTC.

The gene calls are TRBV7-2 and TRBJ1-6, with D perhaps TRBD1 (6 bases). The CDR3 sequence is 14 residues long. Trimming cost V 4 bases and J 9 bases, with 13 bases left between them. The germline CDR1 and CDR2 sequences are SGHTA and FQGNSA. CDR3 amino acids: CASSSITGTSPLHF. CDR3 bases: TGTGCCAGCAGCTCCATCACAGGGACTTCACCCCTCCACTTT.

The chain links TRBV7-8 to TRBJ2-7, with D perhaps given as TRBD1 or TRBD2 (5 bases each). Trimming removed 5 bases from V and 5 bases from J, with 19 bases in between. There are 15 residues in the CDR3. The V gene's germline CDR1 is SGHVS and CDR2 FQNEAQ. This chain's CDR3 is CASSLWSSGPDEQYF. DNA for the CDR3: TGTGCCAGCAGCCTGTGGTCGTCGGGGCCGGACGAGCAGTACTTC.